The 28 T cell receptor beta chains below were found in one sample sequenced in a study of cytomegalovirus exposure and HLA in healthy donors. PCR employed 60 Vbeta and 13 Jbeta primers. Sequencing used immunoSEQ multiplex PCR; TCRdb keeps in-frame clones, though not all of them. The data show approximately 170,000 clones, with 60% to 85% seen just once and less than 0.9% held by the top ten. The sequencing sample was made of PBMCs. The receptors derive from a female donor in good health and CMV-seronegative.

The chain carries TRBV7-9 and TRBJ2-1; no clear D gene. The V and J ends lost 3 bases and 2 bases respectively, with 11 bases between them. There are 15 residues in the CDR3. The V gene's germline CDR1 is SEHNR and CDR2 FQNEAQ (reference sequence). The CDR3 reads CASSFGQPPYNEQFF. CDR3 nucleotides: TGTGCCAGCAGCTTTGGGCAACCCCCCTACAATGAGCAGTTCTTC.

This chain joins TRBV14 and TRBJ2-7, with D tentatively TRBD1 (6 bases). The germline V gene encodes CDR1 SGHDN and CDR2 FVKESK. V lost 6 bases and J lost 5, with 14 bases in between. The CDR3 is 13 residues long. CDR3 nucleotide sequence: TGTGCCAGCAGTCGGACAGTTTACCACGAGCAGTACTTC. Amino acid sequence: CASSRTVYHEQYF.

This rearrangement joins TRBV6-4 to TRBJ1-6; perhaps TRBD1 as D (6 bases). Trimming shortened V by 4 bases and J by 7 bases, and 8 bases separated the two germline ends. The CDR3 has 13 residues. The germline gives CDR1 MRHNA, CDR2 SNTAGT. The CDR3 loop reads CASSAGQNSPLHF. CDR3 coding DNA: TGTGCCAGCAGTGCCGGACAGAATTCACCCCTCCACTTT.

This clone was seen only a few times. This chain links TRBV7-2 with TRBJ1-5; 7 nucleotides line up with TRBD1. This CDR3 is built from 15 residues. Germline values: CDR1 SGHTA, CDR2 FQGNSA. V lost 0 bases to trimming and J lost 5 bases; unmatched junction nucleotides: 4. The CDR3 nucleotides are TGTGCCAGCAGCTTAGCTTGGGACAGATATCAGCCCCAGCATTTT. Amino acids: CASSLAWDRYQPQHF.

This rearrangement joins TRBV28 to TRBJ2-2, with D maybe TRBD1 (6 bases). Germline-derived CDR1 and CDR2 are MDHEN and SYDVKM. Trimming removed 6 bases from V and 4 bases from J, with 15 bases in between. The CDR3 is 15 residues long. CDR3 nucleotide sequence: TGTGCCAGCAGGTCCGGGACACGACTCACCGGGGAGCTGTTTTTT. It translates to CASRSGTRLTGELFF. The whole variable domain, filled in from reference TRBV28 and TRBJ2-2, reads DVKVTQSSRYLVKRTGEKVFLECVQDMDHENMFWYRQDPGLGLRLIYFSYDVKMKEKGDIPEGYSVSREKKERFSLILESASTNQTSMYLCASRSGTRLTGELFFGEGSRLTVL.

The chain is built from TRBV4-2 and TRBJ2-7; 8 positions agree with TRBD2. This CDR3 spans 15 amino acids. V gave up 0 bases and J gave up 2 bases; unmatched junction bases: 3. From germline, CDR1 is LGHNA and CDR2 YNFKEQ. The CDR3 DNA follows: TGTGCCAGCAGCCAAGAGGGGACTAGGACCTACGAGCAGTACTTC. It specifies CASSQEGTRTYEQYF.

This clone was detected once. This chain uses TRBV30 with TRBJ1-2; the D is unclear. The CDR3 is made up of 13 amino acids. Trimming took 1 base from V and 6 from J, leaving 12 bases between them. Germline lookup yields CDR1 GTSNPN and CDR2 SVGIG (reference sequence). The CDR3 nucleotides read TGTGCCTGGAGTGCCGGACTATGGGATGGCTACACCTTC. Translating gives CAWSAGLWDGYTF. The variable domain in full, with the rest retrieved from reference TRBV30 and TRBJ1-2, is SQTIHQWPATLVQPVGSPLSLECTVEGTSNPNLYWYRQAAGRGLQLLFYSVGIGQISSEVPQNLSASRPQDRQFILSSKKLLLSDSGFYLCAWSAGLWDGYTFGSGTRLTVV.

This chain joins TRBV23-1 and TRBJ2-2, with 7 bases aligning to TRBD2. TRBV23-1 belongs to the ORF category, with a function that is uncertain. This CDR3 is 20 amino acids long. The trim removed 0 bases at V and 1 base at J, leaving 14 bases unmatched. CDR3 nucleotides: TGCGCCAGCAGTCAATCGTATGGGATTAAGAGCGGGGAGAACACCGGGGAGCTGTTTTTT. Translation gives CASSQSYGIKSGENTGELFF.

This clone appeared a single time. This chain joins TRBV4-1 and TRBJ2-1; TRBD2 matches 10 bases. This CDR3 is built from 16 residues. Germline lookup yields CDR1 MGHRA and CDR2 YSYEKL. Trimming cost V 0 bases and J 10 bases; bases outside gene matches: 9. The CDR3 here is CASSQDRLAGAREQFF. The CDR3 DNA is TGCGCCAGCAGCCAAGATCGTCTAGCGGGGGCCAGGGAGCAGTTCTTC.

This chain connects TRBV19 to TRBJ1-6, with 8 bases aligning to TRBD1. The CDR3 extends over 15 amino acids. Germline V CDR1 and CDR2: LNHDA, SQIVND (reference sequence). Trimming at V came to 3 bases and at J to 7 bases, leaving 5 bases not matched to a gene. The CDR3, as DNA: TGTGCCAGTAGTATGCAGGGACAGGAAAATTCACCCCTCCACTTT. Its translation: CASSMQGQENSPLHF.

This CDR3 is CASSGSGTSGLPYEQYF. The CDR3 coding sequence is TGTGCCAGCAGTGGTTCCGGGACTAGCGGCTTACCCTACGAGCAGTACTTC. V gene TRBV13 combines with J gene TRBJ2-7; 11 nucleotides line up with TRBD2. The CDR3 consists of 17 residues. V lost 6 bases, J lost 2 bases, and 12 bases stayed unmatched. Per the germline V gene, CDR1 is PRHDT and CDR2 is FYEKMQ (reference sequence).

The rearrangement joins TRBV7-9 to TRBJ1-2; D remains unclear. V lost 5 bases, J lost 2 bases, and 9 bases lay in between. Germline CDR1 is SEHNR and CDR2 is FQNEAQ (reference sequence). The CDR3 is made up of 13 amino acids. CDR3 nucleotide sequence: TGTGCCAGCAGCACTGCGGGCAACTATGGCTACACCTTC. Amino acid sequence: CASSTAGNYGYTF.

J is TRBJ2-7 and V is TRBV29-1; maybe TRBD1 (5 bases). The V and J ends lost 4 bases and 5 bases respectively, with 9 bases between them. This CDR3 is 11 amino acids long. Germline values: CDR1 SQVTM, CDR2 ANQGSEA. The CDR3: CSVGIGDEQYF. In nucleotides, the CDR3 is TGCAGCGTTGGTATAGGGGACGAGCAGTACTTC.

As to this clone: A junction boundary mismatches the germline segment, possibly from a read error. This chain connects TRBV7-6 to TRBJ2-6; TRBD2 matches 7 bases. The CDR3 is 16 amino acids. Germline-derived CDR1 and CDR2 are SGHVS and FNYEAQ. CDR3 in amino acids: CASRGGASSGANVLAF. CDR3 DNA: TGTGCCAGCAGGGGAGGGGCTAGCTCTGGGGCCAACGTCCTGGCTTTC.

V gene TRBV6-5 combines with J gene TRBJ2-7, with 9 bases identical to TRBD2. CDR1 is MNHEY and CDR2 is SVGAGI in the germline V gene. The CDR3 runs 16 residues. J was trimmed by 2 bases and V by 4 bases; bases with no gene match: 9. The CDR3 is CASSSPRAGGTYEQYF. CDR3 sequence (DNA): TGTGCCAGCAGTTCGCCTAGGGCGGGAGGGACCTACGAGCAGTACTTC.

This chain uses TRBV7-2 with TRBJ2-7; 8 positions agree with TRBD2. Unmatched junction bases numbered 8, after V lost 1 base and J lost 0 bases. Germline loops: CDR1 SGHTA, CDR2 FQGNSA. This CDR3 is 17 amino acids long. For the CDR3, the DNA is TGTGCCAGCAGCTTAGAGCAAGCGGGGGCCGGCTCCTACGAGCAGTACTTC. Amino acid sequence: CASSLEQAGAGSYEQYF. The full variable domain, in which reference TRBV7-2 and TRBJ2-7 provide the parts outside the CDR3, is GAGVSQSPSNKVTEKGKDVELRCDPISGHTALYWYRQSLGQGLEFLIYFQGNSAPDKSGLPSDRFSAERTGGSVSTLTIQRTQQEDSAVYLCASSLEQAGAGSYEQYFGPGTRLTVT.

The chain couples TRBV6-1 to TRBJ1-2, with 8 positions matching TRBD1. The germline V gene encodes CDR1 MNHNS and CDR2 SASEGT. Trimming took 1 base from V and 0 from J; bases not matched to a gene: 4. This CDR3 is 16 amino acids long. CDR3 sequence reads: CASSEVGTGANYGYTF. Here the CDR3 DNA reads TGTGCCAGCAGTGAAGTAGGGACAGGTGCTAACTATGGCTACACCTTC.

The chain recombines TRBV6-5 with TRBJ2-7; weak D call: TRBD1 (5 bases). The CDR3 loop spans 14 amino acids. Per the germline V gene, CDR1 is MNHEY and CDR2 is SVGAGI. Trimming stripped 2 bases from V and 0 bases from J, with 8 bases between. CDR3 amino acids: CASSYKGRSYEQYF. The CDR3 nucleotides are TGTGCCAGCAGTTACAAGGGGCGCTCCTACGAGCAGTACTTC.

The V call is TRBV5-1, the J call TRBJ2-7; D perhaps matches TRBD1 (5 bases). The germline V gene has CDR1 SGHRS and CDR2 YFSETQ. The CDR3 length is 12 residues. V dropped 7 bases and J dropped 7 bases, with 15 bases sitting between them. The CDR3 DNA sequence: TGCGCCAGCCGTTTCGGTACAGGAGAGCAGTACTTC. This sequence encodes CASRFGTGEQYF.

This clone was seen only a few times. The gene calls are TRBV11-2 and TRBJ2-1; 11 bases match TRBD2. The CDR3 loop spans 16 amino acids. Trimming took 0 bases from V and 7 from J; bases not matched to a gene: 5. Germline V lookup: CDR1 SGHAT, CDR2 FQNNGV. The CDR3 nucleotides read TGTGCCAGCAGCTTAGAAACTAGCGGGAGTCAAAATGAGCAGTTCTTC. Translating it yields CASSLETSGSQNEQFF. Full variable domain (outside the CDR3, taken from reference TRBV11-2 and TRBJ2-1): EAGVAQSPRYKIIEKRQSVAFWCNPISGHATLYWYQQILGQGPKLLIQFQNNGVVDDSQLPKDRFSAERLKGVDSTLKIQPAKLEDSAVYLCASSLETSGSQNEQFFGPGTRLTVL.

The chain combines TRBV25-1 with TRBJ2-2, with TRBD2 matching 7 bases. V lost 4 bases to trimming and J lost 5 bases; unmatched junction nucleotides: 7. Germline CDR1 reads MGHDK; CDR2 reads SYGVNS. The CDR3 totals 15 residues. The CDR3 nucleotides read TGTGCCAGCAGTGCCCTGGGGGGGGGTACCGGGGAGCTGTTTTTT. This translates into CASSALGGGTGELFF.

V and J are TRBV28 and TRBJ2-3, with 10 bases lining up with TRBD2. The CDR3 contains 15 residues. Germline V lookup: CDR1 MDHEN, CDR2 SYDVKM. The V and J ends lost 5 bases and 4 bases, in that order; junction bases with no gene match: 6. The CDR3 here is CASSTETSGSDTQYF. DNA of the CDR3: TGTGCCAGCAGTACGGAGACTAGCGGGTCAGATACGCAGTATTTT.

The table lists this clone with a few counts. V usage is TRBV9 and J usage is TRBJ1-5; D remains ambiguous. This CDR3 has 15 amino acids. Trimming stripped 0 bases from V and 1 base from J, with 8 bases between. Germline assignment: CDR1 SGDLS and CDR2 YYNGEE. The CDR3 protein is CASSVAFSSNQPQHF. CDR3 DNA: TGTGCCAGCAGCGTAGCTTTTAGCAGCAATCAGCCCCAGCATTTT. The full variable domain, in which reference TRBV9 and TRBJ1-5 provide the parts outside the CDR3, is DSGVTQTPKHLITATGQRVTLRCSPRSGDLSVYWYQQSLDQGLQFLIQYYNGEERAKGNILERFSAQQFPDLHSELNLSSLELGDSALYFCASSVAFSSNQPQHFGDGTRLSIL.

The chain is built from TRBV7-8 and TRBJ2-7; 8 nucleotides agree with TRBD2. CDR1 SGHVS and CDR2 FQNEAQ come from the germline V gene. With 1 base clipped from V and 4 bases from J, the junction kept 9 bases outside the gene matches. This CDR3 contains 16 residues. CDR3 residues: CASSLVSGASGYEQYF. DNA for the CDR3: TGTGCCAGCAGCTTAGTTTCCGGTGCTAGCGGGTACGAGCAGTACTTC.

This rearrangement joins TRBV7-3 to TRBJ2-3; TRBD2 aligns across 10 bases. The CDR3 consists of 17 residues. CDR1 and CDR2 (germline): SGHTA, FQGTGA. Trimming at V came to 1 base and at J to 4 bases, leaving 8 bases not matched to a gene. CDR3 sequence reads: CASSLMGLAGASDTQYF. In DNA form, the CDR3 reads TGTGCCAGCAGCTTAATGGGGCTAGCGGGGGCGTCAGATACGCAGTATTTT.

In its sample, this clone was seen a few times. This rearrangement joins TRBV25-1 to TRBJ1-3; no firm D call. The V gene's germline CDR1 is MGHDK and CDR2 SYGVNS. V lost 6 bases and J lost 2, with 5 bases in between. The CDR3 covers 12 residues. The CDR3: CASSRAGNTIYF. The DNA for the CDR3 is TGTGCCAGCAGCCGGGCTGGAAACACCATATATTTT.

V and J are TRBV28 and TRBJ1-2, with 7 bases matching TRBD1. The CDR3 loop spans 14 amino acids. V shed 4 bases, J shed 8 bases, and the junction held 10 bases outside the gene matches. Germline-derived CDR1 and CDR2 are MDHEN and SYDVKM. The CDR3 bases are TGTGCCAGCAGTTCGATGTGGGCAGGGGGGGGCTACACCTTC. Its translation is CASSSMWAGGGYTF.

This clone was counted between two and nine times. The CDR3 DNA reads as TGTGCCAGCAGCCAAGGACCGAGGGTCTCCGGCTACACCTTC. Translating gives CASSQGPRVSGYTF. The chain employs TRBV6-1 and TRBJ1-2, with no clear D. The CDR3 totals 14 residues. The germline V and J ends were trimmed by 6 bases and 8 bases, with 19 bases remaining between them. The V gene's germline CDR1 is MNHNS and CDR2 SASEGT.